This T cell receptor (beta chain) was documented in a study of resident and recirculating memory T cells in vitiligo. TCRdb's copy holds only in-frame clones and misses some; the assay was immunoSEQ multiplex PCR. The sample comprises 70,000 to 95,000 clones, about 91% of which are singletons, and 4% to 5.5% rests with the top ten. The specimen was blood. The clonotype originates from a male donor with vitiligo.

In DNA form, the CDR3 reads TGTGCCAGCAGTGCACAGGACTCTGGAAACACCATATATTTT. It codes for CASSAQDSGNTIYF. The chain carries TRBV28 and TRBJ1-3, with TRBD1 as a possible D gene (5 bases). This CDR3 contains 14 residues. Germline V gene data show CDR1 as MDHEN and CDR2 as SYDVKM. V lost 5 bases and J 0 bases, leaving 8 bases between the germline ends.